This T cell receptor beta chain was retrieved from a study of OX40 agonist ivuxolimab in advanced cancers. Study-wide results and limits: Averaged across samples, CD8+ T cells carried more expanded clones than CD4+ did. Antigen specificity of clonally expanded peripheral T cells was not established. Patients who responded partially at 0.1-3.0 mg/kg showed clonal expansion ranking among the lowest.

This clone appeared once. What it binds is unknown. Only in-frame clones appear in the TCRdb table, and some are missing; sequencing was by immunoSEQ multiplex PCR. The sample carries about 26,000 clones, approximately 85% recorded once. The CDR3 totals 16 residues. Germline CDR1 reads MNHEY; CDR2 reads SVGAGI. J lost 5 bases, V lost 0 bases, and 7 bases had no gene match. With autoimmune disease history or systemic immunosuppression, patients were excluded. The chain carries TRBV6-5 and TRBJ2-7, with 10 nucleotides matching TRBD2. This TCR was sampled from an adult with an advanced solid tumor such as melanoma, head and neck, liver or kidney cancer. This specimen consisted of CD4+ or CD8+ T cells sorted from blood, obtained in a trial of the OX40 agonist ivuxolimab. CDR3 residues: CASSYSTAGGLDEQYF. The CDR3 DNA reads TGTGCCAGCAGTTACTCGACAGCGGGAGGGCTCGACGAGCAGTACTTC.